What follows is one TCR beta chain and its context. Its antigen is not identified. This record comes from a study of T cell responses to AZD1222 COVID-19 vaccine. Study-wide points: Clonal diversity was possibly underestimated; the donors were predominantly white British and more often female. In all cases, repertoires were sampled only after the peak T cell response. The study found Spike-specific TCR breadth and depth rose after two AZD1222 doses.

The CDR3 is 13 residues long. Germline CDR1 reads SEHNR; CDR2 reads FQNEAQ (reference sequence). Trimming took 4 bases from V and 8 from J; bases not matched to a gene: 5. Clones were read by immunoSEQ multiplex PCR, and TCRdb kept only the in-frame ones, dropping some. The sample carries more than 120,000 clones, 90% to 95% recorded once. This rearrangement joins TRBV7-9 to TRBJ1-2, with 9 bases aligning to TRBD1. Sample: peripheral blood, taken on day 0 of AZD1222 vaccination. This receptor was identified in an adult in good health. CDR3 DNA sequence: TGTGCCAGCAGCTCCTCCGGGACAGGGGGCTACACCTTC. Its protein product is CASSSSGTGGYTF.